This T cell receptor (beta chain) was recorded in a study of cytomegalovirus exposure and HLA in healthy donors. Study observations and caveats: Rarity characterized most TCR sequences, yet some public TCRs appeared in many donors.

A remark on this clone: Its antigen is unidentified.

Repertoires were generated with immunoSEQ multiplex PCR, while TCRdb's copy carries only in-frame clones and drops some. This sample has approximately 150,000 clones; just over 90% occur once, and the top ten carry 0.6% to 0.8%. The ends were cut back, 7 bases at V and 1 base at J, with 9 bases in the middle. There are 12 residues in the CDR3. CDR1 is SGHNT, CDR2 YYREEE, per germline (reference sequence). The J gene is TRBJ2-7, the V gene TRBV5-4; perhaps TRBD1 as D (6 bases). The TCR comes from a man aged 18 to 30 in good health and CMV-seronegative. Source material: PBMCs. The CDR3 reads CASRGQSYEQYF. CDR3 nucleotides: TGTGCCAGCCGCGGACAGTCCTACGAGCAGTACTTC. The complete variable domain, with remaining parts taken from reference TRBV5-4 and TRBJ2-7, reads ETGVTQSPTHLIKTRGQQVTLRCSSQSGHNTVSWYQQALGQGPQFIFQYYREEENGRGNFPPRFSGLQFPNYSSELNVNALELDDSALYLCASRGQSYEQYFGPGTRLTVT.